This T cell receptor beta chain was profiled in a study of T cell changes during pregnancy in multiple sclerosis. The V gene's germline CDR1 is SGHTA and CDR2 FQGTGA. The CDR3 contains 15 residues. The V gene end was trimmed by 8 bases and the J gene end by 1 base; junction bases not matched to a gene: 4. Libraries were prepared by immunoSEQ multiplex PCR; TCRdb keeps only in-frame clonotypes and omits some of them. The profile shows 35,000 to 55,000 clones, 80% to 90% of them singletons. This TCR was sampled from a female donor with multiple sclerosis, enrolled in a pregnancy study. The J gene is TRBJ2-6, the V gene TRBV7-3, with 8 positions matching TRBD1. This sample comprised CD4+ T cells from peripheral blood mononuclear cells, obtained after pregnancy. DNA of the CDR3: TGTGCCAGCGAACGGACAGGGTCTGGGGCCAACGTCCTGACTTTC. It encodes CASERTGSGANVLTF.